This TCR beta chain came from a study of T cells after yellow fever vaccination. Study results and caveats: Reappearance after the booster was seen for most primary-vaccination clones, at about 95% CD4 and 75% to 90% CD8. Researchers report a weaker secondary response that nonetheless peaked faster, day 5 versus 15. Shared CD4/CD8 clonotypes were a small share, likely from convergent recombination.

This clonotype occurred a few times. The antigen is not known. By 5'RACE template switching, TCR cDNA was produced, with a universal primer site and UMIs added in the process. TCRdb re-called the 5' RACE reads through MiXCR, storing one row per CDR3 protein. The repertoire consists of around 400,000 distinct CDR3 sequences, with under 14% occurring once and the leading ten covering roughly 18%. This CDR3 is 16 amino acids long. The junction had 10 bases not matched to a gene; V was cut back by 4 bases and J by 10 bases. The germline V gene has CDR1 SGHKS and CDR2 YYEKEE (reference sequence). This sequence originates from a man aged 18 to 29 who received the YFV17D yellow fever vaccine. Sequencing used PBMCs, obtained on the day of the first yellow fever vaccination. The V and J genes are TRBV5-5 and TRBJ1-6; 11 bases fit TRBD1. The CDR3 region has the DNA TGTGCCAGCAGCCCCTACCCGGGACAGGGGGACTCACCCCTCCACTTT. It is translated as CASSPYPGQGDSPLHF.